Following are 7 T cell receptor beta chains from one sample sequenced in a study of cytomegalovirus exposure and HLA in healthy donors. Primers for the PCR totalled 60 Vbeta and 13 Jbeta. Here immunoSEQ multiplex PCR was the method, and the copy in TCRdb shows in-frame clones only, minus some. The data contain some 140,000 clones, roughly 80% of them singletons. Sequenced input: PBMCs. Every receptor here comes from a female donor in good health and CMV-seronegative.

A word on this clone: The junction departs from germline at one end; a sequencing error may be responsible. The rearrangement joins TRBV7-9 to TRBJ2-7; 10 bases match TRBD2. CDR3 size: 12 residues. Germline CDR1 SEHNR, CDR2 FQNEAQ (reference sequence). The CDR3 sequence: CSSSGRGYEQYF. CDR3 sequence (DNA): TGTTCCAGCAGCGGGAGGGGTTACGAGCAGTACTTC. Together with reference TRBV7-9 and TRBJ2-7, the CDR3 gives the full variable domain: DTGVSQNPRHKITKRGQNVTFRCDPISEHNRLYWYRQTLGQGPEFLTYFQNEAQLEKSRLLSDRFSAERPKGSFSTLEIQRTEQGDSAMYLCSSSGRGYEQYFGPGTRLTVT.

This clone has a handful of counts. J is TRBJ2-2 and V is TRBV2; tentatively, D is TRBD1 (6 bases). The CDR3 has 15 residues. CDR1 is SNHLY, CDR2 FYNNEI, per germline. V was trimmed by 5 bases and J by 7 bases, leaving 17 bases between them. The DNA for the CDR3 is TGTGCCAGCAGTTCCGGGACACTGAGCAACGGGGAGCTGTTTTTT. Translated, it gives CASSSGTLSNGELFF.

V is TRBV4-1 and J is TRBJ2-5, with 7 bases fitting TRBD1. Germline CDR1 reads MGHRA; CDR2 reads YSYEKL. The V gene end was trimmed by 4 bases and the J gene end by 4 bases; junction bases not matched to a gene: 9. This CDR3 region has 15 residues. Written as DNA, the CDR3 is TGCGCCAGCAGCCTTCTACAGGGGAAAATAGAGACCCAGTACTTC. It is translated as CASSLLQGKIETQYF.

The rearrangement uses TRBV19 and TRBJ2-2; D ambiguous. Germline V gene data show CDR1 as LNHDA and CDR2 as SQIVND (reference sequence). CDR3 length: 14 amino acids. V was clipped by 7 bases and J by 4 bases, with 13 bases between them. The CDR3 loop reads CASKRLLVTGELFF. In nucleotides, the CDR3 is TGTGCCAGTAAGAGACTGCTAGTCACCGGGGAGCTGTTTTTT.

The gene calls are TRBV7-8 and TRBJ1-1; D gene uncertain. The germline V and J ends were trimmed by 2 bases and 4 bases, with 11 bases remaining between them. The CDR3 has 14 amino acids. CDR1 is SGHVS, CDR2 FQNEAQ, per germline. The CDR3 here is CASSLKRVATEAFF. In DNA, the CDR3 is TGTGCCAGCAGCTTAAAGAGGGTGGCCACTGAAGCTTTCTTT. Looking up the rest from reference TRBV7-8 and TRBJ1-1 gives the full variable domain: GAGVSQSPRYKVAKRGQDVALRCDPISGHVSLFWYQQALGQGPEFLTYFQNEAQLDKSGLPSDRFFAERPEGSVSTLKIQRTQQEDSAVYLCASSLKRVATEAFFGQGTRLTVV.

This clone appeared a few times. CDR3 bases: TGTGCCAGCAGCCGACAGCTTCACTCTGGGGCCAACGTCCTGACTTTC. This translates into CASSRQLHSGANVLTF. The gene calls are TRBV5-5 and TRBJ2-6; a weak D match, TRBD1 (5 bases). Trimming shortened V by 4 bases and J by 0 bases, and 11 bases separated the two germline ends. Germline V gene data show CDR1 as SGHKS and CDR2 as YYEKEE (reference sequence). The CDR3 is made up of 16 amino acids.

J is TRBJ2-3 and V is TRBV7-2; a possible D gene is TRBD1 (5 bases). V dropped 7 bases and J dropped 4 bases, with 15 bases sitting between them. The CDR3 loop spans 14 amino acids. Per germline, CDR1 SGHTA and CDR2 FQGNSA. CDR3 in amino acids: CASTSVAGPDTQYF. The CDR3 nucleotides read TGTGCCAGCACCTCGGTGGCAGGGCCAGATACGCAGTATTTT.